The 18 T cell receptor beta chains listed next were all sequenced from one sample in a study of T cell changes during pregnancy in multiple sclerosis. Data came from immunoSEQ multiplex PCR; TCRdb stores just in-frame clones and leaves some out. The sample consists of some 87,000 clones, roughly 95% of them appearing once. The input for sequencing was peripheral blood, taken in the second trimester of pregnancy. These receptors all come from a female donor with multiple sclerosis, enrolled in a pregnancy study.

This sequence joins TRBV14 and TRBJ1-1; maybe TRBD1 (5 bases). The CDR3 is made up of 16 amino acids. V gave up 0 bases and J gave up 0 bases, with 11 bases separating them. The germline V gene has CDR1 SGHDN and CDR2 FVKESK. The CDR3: CASSQDRTYLNTEAFF. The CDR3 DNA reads TGTGCCAGCAGCCAAGATAGGACATACCTGAACACTGAAGCTTTCTTT.

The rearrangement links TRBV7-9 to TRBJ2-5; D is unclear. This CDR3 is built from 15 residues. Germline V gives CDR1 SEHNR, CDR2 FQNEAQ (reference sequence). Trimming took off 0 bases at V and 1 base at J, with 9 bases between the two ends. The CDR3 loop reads CASSLAVQIQETQYF. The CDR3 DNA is TGTGCCAGCAGCTTAGCGGTCCAGATCCAAGAGACCCAGTACTTC.

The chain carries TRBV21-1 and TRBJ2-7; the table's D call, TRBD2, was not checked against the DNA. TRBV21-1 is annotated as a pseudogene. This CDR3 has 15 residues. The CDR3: CASSKGLAAFYEQYF. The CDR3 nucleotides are TGTGCCAGCAGCAAAGGCCTAGCGGCTTTCTACGAGCAGTACTTC.

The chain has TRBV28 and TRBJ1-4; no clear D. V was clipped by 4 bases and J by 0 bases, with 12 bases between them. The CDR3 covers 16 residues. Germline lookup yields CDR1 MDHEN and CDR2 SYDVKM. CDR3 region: CASSSLTAPTNEKLFF. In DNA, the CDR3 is TGTGCCAGCAGTTCCCTCACTGCTCCAACTAATGAAAAACTGTTTTTT.

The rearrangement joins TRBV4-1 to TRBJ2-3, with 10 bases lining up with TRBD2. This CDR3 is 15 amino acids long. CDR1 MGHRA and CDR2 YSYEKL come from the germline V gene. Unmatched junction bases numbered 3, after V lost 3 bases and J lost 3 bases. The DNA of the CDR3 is TGCGCCAGCAGCCACGGGACTAGCGTGACAGATACGCAGTATTTT. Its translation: CASSHGTSVTDTQYF.

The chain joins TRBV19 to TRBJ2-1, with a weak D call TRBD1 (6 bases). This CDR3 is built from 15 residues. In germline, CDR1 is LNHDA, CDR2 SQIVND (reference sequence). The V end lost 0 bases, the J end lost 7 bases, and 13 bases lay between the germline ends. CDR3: CASSIDRGSVNEQFF. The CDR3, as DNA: TGTGCCAGTAGTATAGACAGGGGAAGTGTAAATGAGCAGTTCTTC.

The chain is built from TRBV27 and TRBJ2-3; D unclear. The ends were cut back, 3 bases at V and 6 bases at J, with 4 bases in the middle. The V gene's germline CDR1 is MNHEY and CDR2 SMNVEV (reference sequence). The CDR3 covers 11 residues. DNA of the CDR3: TGTGCCAGCAGTTTCGCGGATACGCAGTATTTT. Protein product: CASSFADTQYF.

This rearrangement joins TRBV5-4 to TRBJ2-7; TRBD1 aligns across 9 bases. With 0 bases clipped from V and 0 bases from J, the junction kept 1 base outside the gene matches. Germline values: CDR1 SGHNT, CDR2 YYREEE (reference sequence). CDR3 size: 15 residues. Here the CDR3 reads CASSLAGQGSYEQYF. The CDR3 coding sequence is TGTGCCAGCAGCTTGGCGGGACAGGGCTCCTACGAGCAGTACTTC.

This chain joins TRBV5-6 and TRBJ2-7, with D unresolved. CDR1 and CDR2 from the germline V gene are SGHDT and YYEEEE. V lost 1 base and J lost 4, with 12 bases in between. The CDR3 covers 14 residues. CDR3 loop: CASSLIGGFYEQYF. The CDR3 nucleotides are TGTGCCAGCAGCTTGATCGGCGGATTTTACGAGCAGTACTTC.

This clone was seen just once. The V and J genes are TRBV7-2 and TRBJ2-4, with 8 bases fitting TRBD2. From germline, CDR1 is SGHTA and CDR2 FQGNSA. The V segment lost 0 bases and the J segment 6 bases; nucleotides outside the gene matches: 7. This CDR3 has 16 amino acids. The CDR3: CASSLAPGGGGNIQYF. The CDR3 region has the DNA TGTGCCAGCAGCTTAGCCCCCGGGGGGGGCGGAAACATTCAGTACTTC.

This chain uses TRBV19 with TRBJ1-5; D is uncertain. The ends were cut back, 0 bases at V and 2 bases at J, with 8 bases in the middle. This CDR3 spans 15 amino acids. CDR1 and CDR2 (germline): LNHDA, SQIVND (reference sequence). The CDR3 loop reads CASSIDTQRNQPQHF. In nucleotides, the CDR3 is TGTGCCAGTAGTATAGACACACAGCGCAATCAGCCCCAGCATTTT.

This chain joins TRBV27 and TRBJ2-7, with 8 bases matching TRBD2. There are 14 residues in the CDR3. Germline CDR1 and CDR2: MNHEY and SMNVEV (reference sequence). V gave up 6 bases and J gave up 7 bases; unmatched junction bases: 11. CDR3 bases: TGTGCCAGCAGAGGACTAGCAGGCCGGGTGGAGCAGTACTTC. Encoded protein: CASRGLAGRVEQYF.

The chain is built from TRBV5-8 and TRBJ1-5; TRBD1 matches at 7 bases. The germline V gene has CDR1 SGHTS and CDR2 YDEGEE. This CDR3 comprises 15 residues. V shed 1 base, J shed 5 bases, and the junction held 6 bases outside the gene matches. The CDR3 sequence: CASSLRGGGYQPQHF. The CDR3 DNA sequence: TGTGCCAGCAGCTTGAGAGGGGGCGGGTATCAGCCCCAGCATTTT.

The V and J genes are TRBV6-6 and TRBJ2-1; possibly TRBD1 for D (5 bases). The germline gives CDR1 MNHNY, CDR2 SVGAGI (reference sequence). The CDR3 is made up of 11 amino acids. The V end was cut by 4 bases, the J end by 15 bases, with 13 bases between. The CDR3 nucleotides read TGTGCCAGCAGTTTAGGGGATTCGGGGTTCTTC. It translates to CASSLGDSGFF.

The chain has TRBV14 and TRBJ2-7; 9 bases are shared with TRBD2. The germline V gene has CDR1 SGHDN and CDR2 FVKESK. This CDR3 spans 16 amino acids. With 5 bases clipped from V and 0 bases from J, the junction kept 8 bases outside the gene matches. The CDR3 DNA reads TGTGCCAGCAGCTCAGGGGCTAGCGGGAACTCCTACGAGCAGTACTTC. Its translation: CASSSGASGNSYEQYF.

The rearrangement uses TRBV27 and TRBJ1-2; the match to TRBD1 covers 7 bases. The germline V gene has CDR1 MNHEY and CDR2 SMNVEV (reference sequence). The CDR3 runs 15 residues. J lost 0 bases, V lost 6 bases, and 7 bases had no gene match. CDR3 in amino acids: CASRSTGSPNYGYTF. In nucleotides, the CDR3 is TGTGCCAGCAGGTCGACAGGGTCTCCTAACTATGGCTACACCTTC.

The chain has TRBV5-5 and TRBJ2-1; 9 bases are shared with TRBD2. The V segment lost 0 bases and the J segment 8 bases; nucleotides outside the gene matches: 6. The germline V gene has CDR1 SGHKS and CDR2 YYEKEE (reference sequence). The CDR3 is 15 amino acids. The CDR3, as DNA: TGTGCCAGCAGCTTGGAGGGACTAGCAATCGATGAGCAGTTCTTC. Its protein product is CASSLEGLAIDEQFF. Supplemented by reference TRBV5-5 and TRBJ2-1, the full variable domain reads DAGVTQSPTHLIKTRGQQVTLRCSPISGHKSVSWYQQVLGQGPQFIFQYYEKEERGRGNFPDRFSARQFPNYSSELNVNALLLGDSALYLCASSLEGLAIDEQFFGPGTRLTVL.

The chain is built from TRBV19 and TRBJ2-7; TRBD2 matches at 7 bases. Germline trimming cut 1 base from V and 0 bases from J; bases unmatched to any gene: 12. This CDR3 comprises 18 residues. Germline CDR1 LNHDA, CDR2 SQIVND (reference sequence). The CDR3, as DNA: TGTGCCAGTAGTATAGGAGGGGCGGCAGCGGGAACCTCCTACGAGCAGTACTTC. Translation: CASSIGGAAAGTSYEQYF.